This entry lists 23 T cell receptor beta chains sequenced from one sample in a study of CD4 T cells in relation to SARS-CoV-2 and coronaviruses. Generated by immunoSEQ multiplex PCR, the TCRdb table keeps only in-frame clones and is missing some. The table records some 46,000 clones, 82% of them present only once. The antigens of these receptors remain unknown. The sequenced sample consisted of naive CD4+ T cells from PBMCs, cultured in vitro. Subset meaning: naive CD4+ T cells isolated by negative enrichment. Receptor source: an adult with COVID-19.

The chain couples TRBV3-1 (or the pseudogene TRBV3-2) to TRBJ2-5, with TRBD1 matching over 8 bases. The V gene's germline CDR1 is LGHDT and CDR2 YNNKEL (reference sequence). The CDR3 is 16 residues long. With 0 bases clipped from V and 1 base from J, the junction kept 4 bases outside the gene matches. CDR3: CASSQDEQGGQETQYF. The CDR3 bases are TGTGCCAGCAGCCAAGATGAACAGGGGGGCCAAGAGACCCAGTACTTC.

A few counts support this clone. V usage is TRBV7-9 and J usage is TRBJ1-4; 7 nucleotides align to TRBD1. The CDR3 is 14 residues long. V was clipped by 5 bases and J by 6 bases; unmatched bases: 6. Germline CDR1 is SEHNR and CDR2 is FQNEAQ (reference sequence). CDR3 region: CASSENTGDEKLFF. The CDR3 DNA reads as TGTGCCAGCAGCGAAAATACAGGGGATGAAAAACTGTTTTTT.

The chain employs TRBV28 and TRBJ2-1; no firm D call. The V end was cut by 6 bases, the J end by 3 bases, with 12 bases between. CDR3 length equals 14 residues. Germline-derived CDR1 and CDR2 are MDHEN and SYDVKM. Here the CDR3 reads CASSPPPVYNEQFF. For the CDR3, the DNA is TGTGCCAGCAGCCCCCCCCCGGTCTACAATGAGCAGTTCTTC.

This clone showed up just a few times. The rearrangement links TRBV12-3 or TRBV12-4 to TRBJ2-2; D might be TRBD2 (5 bases). Trimming cost V 2 bases and J 4 bases, with 5 bases left between them. There are 13 residues in the CDR3. The chain's CDR3 is CASSLRGTGELFF. CDR3 nucleotide sequence: TGTGCCAGCAGTTTACGGGGCACCGGGGAGCTGTTTTTT.

The V gene is TRBV7-6, the J gene TRBJ2-1; D unresolved. The germline CDR1 and CDR2 sequences are SGHVS and FNYEAQ. The CDR3 spans 15 residues. Trimming took off 5 bases at V and 1 base at J, with 12 bases between the two ends. The CDR3 region is CASSPSGPSYNEQFF. The CDR3 region has the DNA TGTGCCAGCAGCCCATCCGGGCCATCCTACAATGAGCAGTTCTTC.

The chain joins TRBV7-6 to TRBJ2-3; TRBD2 agrees at 16 bases. In germline, CDR1 is SGHVS, CDR2 FNYEAQ. V shed 5 bases and J 4 bases; nucleotides not matched to a gene: 9. This CDR3 comprises 18 residues. CDR3 sequence: CASSQGLAGGPLADTQYF. The CDR3 DNA sequence: TGTGCCAGCAGCCAGGGACTAGCGGGAGGGCCTTTGGCAGATACGCAGTATTTT. Supplemented by reference TRBV7-6 and TRBJ2-3, the full variable domain reads GAGVSQSPRYKVTKRGQDVALRCDPISGHVSLYWYRQALGQGPEFLTYFNYEAQQDKSGLPNDRFSAERPEGSISTLTIQRTEQRDSAMYRCASSQGLAGGPLADTQYFGPGTRLTVL.

The chain combines TRBV9 with TRBJ2-2; D remains unclear. CDR3 length equals 13 residues. The V gene's germline CDR1 is SGDLS and CDR2 YYNGEE. The V and J ends lost 3 bases and 3 bases respectively, with 6 bases between them. The CDR3 DNA follows: TGTGCCAGCAGCGGGGTTGACACCGGGGAGCTGTTTTTT. Its translation is CASSGVDTGELFF.

This chain connects TRBV11-3 to TRBJ2-1; 8 bases are shared with TRBD2. The CDR3 covers 15 residues. The V gene's germline CDR1 is SGHNT and CDR2 YENEEA. Losses at the gene ends were 5 bases for V and 5 bases for J; bases not matched to a gene: 8. The chain's CDR3 is CASSRTGGPHNEQFF. The DNA of the CDR3 is TGTGCCAGCAGCCGAACGGGAGGGCCCCACAATGAGCAGTTCTTC.

This rearrangement joins TRBV7-9 to TRBJ2-3; the D gene is possibly TRBD2 (5 bases). This CDR3 is 17 amino acids long. V dropped 3 bases and J dropped 1 base, with 17 bases sitting between them. Germline CDR1 reads SEHNR; CDR2 reads FQNEAQ (reference sequence). In nucleotides, the CDR3 is TGTGCCAGCAGCTTTACCAGGTGGGGAGAGGGCACAGATACGCAGTATTTT. This codes for CASSFTRWGEGTDTQYF.

V is TRBV3-1 (or the pseudogene TRBV3-2) and J is TRBJ2-7, with TRBD2 matching over 13 bases. Germline V gives CDR1 LGHDT, CDR2 YNNKEL (reference sequence). After removal of 10 bases from V and 5 bases from J, the junction contained 8 bases not matched to a gene. This CDR3 has 14 residues. As DNA, the CDR3 is TGTGCCAACAAGACTAGCGGGAGGATCCACGAGCAGTACTTC. It encodes CANKTSGRIHEQYF.

This clone showed up just a few times. The V gene is TRBV9, the J gene TRBJ2-2; D gene uncertain. This CDR3 comprises 15 residues. The germline V gene encodes CDR1 SGDLS and CDR2 YYNGEE. V was pared by 0 bases and J by 5 bases, with 11 bases between. In DNA, the CDR3 is TGTGCCAGCAGCGTAGACGGCTATACAACCGGGGAGCTGTTTTTT. Protein product: CASSVDGYTTGELFF.

The chain couples TRBV29-1 to TRBJ2-2; the D is unclear. Between the trimmed V and J ends, which lost 6 bases and 5 bases, there was a span of 19 bases. CDR3 length: 15 residues. Looked up from germline, CDR1 is SQVTM and CDR2 is ANQGSEA. The CDR3, as DNA: TGCAGCGTCCGACCCCAGCGAGCGATAACCGGGGAGCTGTTTTTT. Protein: CSVRPQRAITGELFF.

This chain links TRBV11-2 with TRBJ2-7; no firm D call. V gave up 3 bases and J gave up 2 bases, with 17 bases separating them. The length of the CDR3 is 16 residues. CDR1 is SGHAT and CDR2 is FQNNGV in the germline V gene. CDR3 nucleotide sequence: TGTGCCAGCAGCTTGACTCGGCAGCCATTCACCTACGAGCAGTACTTC. Translating gives CASSLTRQPFTYEQYF.

The V call is TRBV4-1, the J call TRBJ1-4; no clear D. Germline lookup yields CDR1 MGHRA and CDR2 YSYEKL. The CDR3 runs to 14 residues. V gave up 2 bases and J gave up 8 bases, with 12 bases separating them. The CDR3 DNA follows: TGCGCCAGCAGCCAACCCGTAGTTCGGGAAAAACTGTTTTTT. It specifies CASSQPVVREKLFF.

This chain uses TRBV2 with TRBJ1-2; no firm D call. The CDR3 has 13 amino acids. Looked up from germline, CDR1 is SNHLY and CDR2 is FYNNEI. The V end lost 9 bases, the J end lost 6 bases, and 17 bases lay between the germline ends. For the CDR3, the DNA is TGTGCCAGGAAAACGTACCCTCAGGATGGCTACACCTTC. Its protein product is CARKTYPQDGYTF.

The rearrangement links TRBV5-1 to TRBJ2-2; possibly TRBD1 or TRBD2 for D (5 bases each). CDR1 and CDR2 (germline): SGHRS, YFSETQ. The CDR3 covers 17 residues. The V end lost 0 bases, the J end lost 2 bases, and 14 bases lay between the germline ends. CDR3 coding DNA: TGCGCCAGCAGCTTGGCCCGGGGCTCCCGAAACACCGGGGAGCTGTTTTTT. This translates into CASSLARGSRNTGELFF. The full variable domain, in which reference TRBV5-1 and TRBJ2-2 provide the parts outside the CDR3, is KAGVTQTPRYLIKTRGQQVTLSCSPISGHRSVSWYQQTPGQGLQFLFEYFSETQRNKGNFPGRFSGRQFSNSRSEMNVSTLELGDSALYLCASSLARGSRNTGELFFGEGSRLTVL.

The J gene is TRBJ1-2, the V gene TRBV24-1, with a tentative D call TRBD1 (5 bases). Germline lookup yields CDR1 KGHDR and CDR2 SFDVKD. Trimming stripped 4 bases from V and 6 bases from J, with 23 bases between. The CDR3 has 17 amino acids. The CDR3 DNA is TGTGCCACCAGTGACCGCGGTCGGGGACCGACACCCGATGGCTACACCTTC. Its translation is CATSDRGRGPTPDGYTF.

The chain recombines TRBV11-2 with TRBJ2-7; D might be TRBD1 or TRBD2, each matching 7 bases. The CDR3 sequence is 15 residues long. Germline V gene data show CDR1 as SGHAT and CDR2 as FQNNGV. V lost 6 bases to trimming and J lost 1 base, with 16 bases between them. CDR3 DNA sequence: TGTGCCAGCAGAACAGGGGCTAGCGGATCCTACGAGCAGTACTTC. Protein: CASRTGASGSYEQYF.

This clone showed up just a few times. The chain couples TRBV5-1 to TRBJ2-7, with 13 bases fitting TRBD2. The CDR3 is made up of 14 amino acids. J was trimmed by 7 bases and V by 4 bases; bases with no gene match: 5. The germline V gene has CDR1 SGHRS and CDR2 YFSETQ. CDR3 in DNA: TGCGCCAGCAGCACAGGGACTAGCGGGAATGAGCAGTACTTC. Its protein product is CASSTGTSGNEQYF.

The chain is built from TRBV2 and TRBJ2-4, with D tentatively TRBD1 (6 bases). The CDR3 length is 14 residues. CDR1 SNHLY and CDR2 FYNNEI come from the germline V gene. The V end lost 8 bases, the J end lost 0 bases, and 11 bases lay between the germline ends. CDR3 nucleotides: TGTGCCAGCCTGCAGGGGCTAGCCAAAAACATTCAGTACTTC. Translating it yields CASLQGLAKNIQYF.

This chain joins TRBV28 and TRBJ1-4, with D unclear. This CDR3 contains 14 residues. V lost 5 bases and J lost 2, with 9 bases in between. Germline assignment: CDR1 MDHEN and CDR2 SYDVKM. The CDR3 region is CASSLTSTNEKLFF. The CDR3 DNA follows: TGTGCCAGCAGTCTCACCTCGACTAATGAAAAACTGTTTTTT.

The chain couples TRBV5-4 to TRBJ2-1; weak D call: TRBD2 (6 bases). CDR3 length equals 12 residues. Germline V gene lookup returns CDR1 SGHNT and CDR2 YYREEE (reference sequence). V lost 1 base and J 10 bases, leaving 9 bases between the germline ends. The CDR3 here is CASSLREYEQFF. Here the CDR3 DNA reads TGTGCCAGCAGCTTGCGGGAGTACGAGCAGTTCTTC.

The chain links TRBV19 to TRBJ2-2, with 10 bases lining up with TRBD1. The CDR3 has 16 residues. Germline-derived CDR1 and CDR2 are LNHDA and SQIVND (reference sequence). J gave up 3 bases and V 5 bases, and 6 bases lay outside the gene matches. The CDR3 protein is CASSSRTGGYTGELFF. In DNA, the CDR3 is TGTGCCAGTAGTTCCCGGACAGGGGGATACACCGGGGAGCTGTTTTTT.